This T cell receptor (beta chain) was obtained from a study of T cells in Graves' hyperthyroidism and ophthalmopathy. Amplification of TCR beta CDR3 regions used RNA as the template. A set of HTBI primers served as the primers for a first-round RT-PCR of the TCR CDR3. TCRdb analysed the multiplex PCR reads with MiXCR anew, one entry per CDR3 protein. Of under 250,000 distinct CDR3 sequences listed, approximately 16% were seen once; the top ten hold 40% to 65%. This clonotype was sampled from a woman in her forties or fifties with Graves' hyperthyroidism. Sequencing input: blood.

CDR3 protein: CASSFNKGDYEQYF. The CDR3, as DNA: TGTGCCAGCAGCTTTAACAAGGGGGACTACGAGCAGTACTTC. The chain links TRBV7-2 to TRBJ2-7; a possible D gene is TRBD1 (6 bases). The CDR3 has 14 amino acids. V was pared by 3 bases and J by 3 bases, with 12 bases between. CDR1 is SGHTA, CDR2 FQGNSA, per germline.